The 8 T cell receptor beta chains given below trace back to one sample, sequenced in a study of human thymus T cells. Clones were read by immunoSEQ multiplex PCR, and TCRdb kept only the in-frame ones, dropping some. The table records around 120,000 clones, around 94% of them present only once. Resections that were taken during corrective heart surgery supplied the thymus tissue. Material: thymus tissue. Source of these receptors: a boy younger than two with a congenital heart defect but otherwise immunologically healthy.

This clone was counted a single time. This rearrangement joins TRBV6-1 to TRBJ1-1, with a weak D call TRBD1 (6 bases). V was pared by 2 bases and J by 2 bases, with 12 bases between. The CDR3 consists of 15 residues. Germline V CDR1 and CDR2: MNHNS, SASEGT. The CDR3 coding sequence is TGTGCCAGCAGTGAATGGGCAGGGGCCAACACTGAAGCTTTCTTT. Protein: CASSEWAGANTEAFF.

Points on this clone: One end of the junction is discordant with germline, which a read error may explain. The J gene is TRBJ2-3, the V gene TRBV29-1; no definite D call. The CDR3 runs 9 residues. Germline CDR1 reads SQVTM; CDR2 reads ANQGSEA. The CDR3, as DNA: TGCAGCGTTGGAGCCCCCCCCCATTTT. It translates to CSVGAPPHF.

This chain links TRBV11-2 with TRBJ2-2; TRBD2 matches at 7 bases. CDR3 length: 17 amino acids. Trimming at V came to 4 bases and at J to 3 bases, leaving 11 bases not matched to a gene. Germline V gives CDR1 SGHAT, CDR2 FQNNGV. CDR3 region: CASSYKRWGGDTGELFF. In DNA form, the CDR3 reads TGTGCCAGCAGCTACAAACGATGGGGAGGGGACACCGGGGAGCTGTTTTTT.

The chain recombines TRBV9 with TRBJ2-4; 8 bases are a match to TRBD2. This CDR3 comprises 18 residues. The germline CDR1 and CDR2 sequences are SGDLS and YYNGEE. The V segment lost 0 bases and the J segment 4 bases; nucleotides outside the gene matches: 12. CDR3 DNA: TGTGCCAGCAGCGTAGGGAGGGCGGAGCGGGGGATTAAAAACATTCAGTACTTC. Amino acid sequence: CASSVGRAERGIKNIQYF.

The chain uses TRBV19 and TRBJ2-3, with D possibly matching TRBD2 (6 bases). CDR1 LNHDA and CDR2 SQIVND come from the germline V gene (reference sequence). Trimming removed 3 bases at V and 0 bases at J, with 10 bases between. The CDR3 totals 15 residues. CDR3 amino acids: CASSMRGGSTDTQYF. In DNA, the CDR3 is TGTGCCAGTAGTATGCGGGGAGGTAGCACAGATACGCAGTATTTT. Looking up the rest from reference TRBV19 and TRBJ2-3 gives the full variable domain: DGGITQSPKYLFRKEGQNVTLSCEQNLNHDAMYWYRQDPGQGLRLIYYSQIVNDFQKGDIAEGYSVSREKKESFPLTVTSAQKNPTAFYLCASSMRGGSTDTQYFGPGTRLTVL.

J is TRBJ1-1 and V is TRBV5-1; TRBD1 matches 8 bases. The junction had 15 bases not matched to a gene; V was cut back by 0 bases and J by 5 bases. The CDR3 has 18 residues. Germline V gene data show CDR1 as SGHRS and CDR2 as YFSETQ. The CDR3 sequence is CASSLGRYRGNLGTEAFF. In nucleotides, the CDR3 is TGCGCCAGCAGCTTGGGCAGATACAGGGGGAATCTGGGTACTGAAGCTTTCTTT.

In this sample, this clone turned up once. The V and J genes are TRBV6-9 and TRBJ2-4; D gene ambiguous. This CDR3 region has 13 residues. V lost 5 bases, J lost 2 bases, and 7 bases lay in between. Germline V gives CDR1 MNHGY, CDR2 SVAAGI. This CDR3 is CASSILSKNIQYF. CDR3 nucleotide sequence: TGTGCCAGCAGTATTCTCTCCAAAAACATTCAGTACTTC.

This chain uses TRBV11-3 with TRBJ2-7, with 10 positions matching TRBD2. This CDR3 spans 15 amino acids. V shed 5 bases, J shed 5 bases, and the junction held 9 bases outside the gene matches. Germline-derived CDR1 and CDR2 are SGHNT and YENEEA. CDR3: CASSLQSGGAHEQYF. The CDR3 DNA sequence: TGTGCCAGCAGCCTCCAGAGCGGGGGGGCCCACGAGCAGTACTTC.